This T cell receptor beta chain was obtained from a study of cytomegalovirus exposure and HLA in healthy donors. Measured with immunoSEQ multiplex PCR; TCRdb has only the in-frame clones, and not every one. The sample holds over 200,000 clones, roughly 84% seen once. This CDR3 spans 14 amino acids. Germline loops: CDR1 LNHDA, CDR2 SQIVND (reference sequence). The ends lost 0 bases at V and 9 bases at J; junction bases unmatched: 3. The sample comprised PBMCs. The receptor comes from a woman younger than 30 in good health and CMV-seropositive. The chain is built from TRBV19 and TRBJ2-7, with 12 bases that match TRBD2. The CDR3 DNA sequence: TGTGCCAGTAGTATAGATCGGACTAGCGGGGTGCAGTACTTC. Protein: CASSIDRTSGVQYF.